The clone carrying this TCR beta chain was detected many times. Its antigen remains unidentified. The data were obtained in a study of CD8 T cells in ankylosing spondylitis. Study outcomes and limitations: Seemingly distinctive of ankylosing spondylitis blood was a TCR beta motif formed by eight highly homologous variants. Reportedly, disease-linked clones are significantly enriched in ankylosing spondylitis patients' matched synovial fluid.

TCRdb reprocessed the 5' RACE reads with MiXCR, giving one entry per CDR3 protein. The sample records more than 150,000 distinct CDR3 sequences, over 15% being singletons. This CDR3 contains 11 residues. The ends lost 4 bases at V and 13 bases at J; junction bases unmatched: 7. CDR1 is MGHDK and CDR2 is SYGVNS in the germline V gene. This receptor was taken from a male donor between 5 and 35 years old with ankylosing spondylitis or in good health (not recorded which). The specimen was blood, either unsorted or a sorted T cell fraction (not recorded which). The rearrangement links TRBV25-1 to TRBJ2-7; 7 nucleotides line up with TRBD1. This CDR3 reads CASSGGQLVYF. The CDR3 DNA reads as TGTGCCAGCAGTGGGGGACAGCTAGTTTACTTC.